The clone carrying this T cell receptor beta chain was seen a handful of times. V dropped 0 bases and J dropped 1 base, with 6 bases sitting between them. The CDR3 length is 14 residues. CDR1 and CDR2 from the germline V gene are SEHNR and FQNEAQ (reference sequence). Time point in this sample: persistent/refractory GD, antithyroid drugs over 5 years with positive TRAb. PBMC RNA was the source of the TCR library. This sample is drawn from a study of regulatory T cells in long-lasting Graves disease. In building TCR beta libraries, iRepertoire HTBI primers were used together with Arm-PCR of CDR3 regions. TCRdb processed the multiplex PCR reads anew with MiXCR; each CDR3 protein has one entry. The sample records roughly 400,000 distinct CDR3 sequences, around 21% being singletons.

The clonotype originates from a female donor with Graves disease. The J gene is TRBJ1-1, the V gene TRBV7-9; D is uncertain. The specimen comprised peripheral blood mononuclear cells (PBMCs), sampled when the disease was refractory, from a patient treated with antithyroid drugs. The CDR3 sequence: CASSLAGRNTEAFF. In DNA form, the CDR3 reads TGTGCCAGCAGCTTAGCAGGCAGGAACACTGAAGCTTTCTTT.